This record concerns one TCR beta chain sequence. This receptor's antigen is unknown. No per-base quality is available; no much larger clone lies one base away. The entry originates in a study of blood T cell repertoires in COVID-19 (dated by TCRdb to between 2020 and 2021). For context, the study as a whole: Samples covering the acute and convalescent phases of COVID-19 were provided by collaborators in the United States, Italy and Spain. HLA class I and class II types, where available, came from metadata supplied by the sample provider rather than from assay-based typing. The sample metadata nearly always contained a de-identified subject ID, COVID-19 status, age in years and sex. The material from the prospective study consisted of cDNA or gDNA derived from T cells, B-cell-depleted T cells, or PBMCs. Subjects who had been exposed to COVID-19, were actively infected with it, or had recovered from it provided the deeply sampled blood TCRbeta repertoires that made up the dataset. A freely available public database, intended as a resource for researchers studying the immune response to SARS-CoV-2, is where the repertoires were released. The samples were drawn from two sources: the first 160 participants of the ongoing ImmuneRACE study, and 950 to 1,500 subjects contributed by 6 global collaborators.

Collaborating institutions collected whole blood in K2EDTA tubes following their own protocols. For TCRbeta analysis, collaborator samples were shipped as frozen whole blood, as isolated PBMCs, or as DNA extracted from either sample type. What the research found in general, with its limitations: The quantity of clinical and demographic metadata differed by source and by participant and was supplied without curation.

TCRbeta CDR3 regions were amplified from genomic DNA by means of the immunoSEQ Assay, a bias-controlled multiplex PCR. The paper's processing steps were these. Within the assay, amplification of reference gene primers was used to estimate how many nucleated cells each sample contained. To quantify the absolute abundance of each unique TCRbeta CDR3 rearrangement, sequence reads were collapsed and filtered. For each sample, productive Simpson clonality was calculated as the square root of Simpson's diversity index over productive rearrangements. TCRdb took this table from immuneACCESS and kept in-frame rearrangements with V and J called. Such tables lack part of the clones; where checked against another copy, unresolved V genes explain under half of the gap, and the rest is unexplained. The V and J calls and the clone size are those of that table, but D and trimming were determined from the DNA. Present in this sample are 130,000 to 150,000 clones, roughly four fifths of which were seen just once. The ten most abundant clones make up roughly 8% of the sample.

This TCR came from a human donor with acute or convalescent COVID-19. The donor label of this sample is uncertain. The specimen was peripheral blood.

Read as DNA, the sequence is TGCGCCAGCAGCCCCCGGGACAGTCCCTATAATTCACCCCTCCACTTT. Its translation reads: CASSPRDSPYNSPLHF. Rearrangement joined TRBV4-1 to TRBJ1-6; 7 nucleotides in the junction match TRBD1. Including the terminal cysteine and phenylalanine, the CDR3 comprises 16 residues. The only DNA kept is the CDR3, 48 bases in frame from the first base. From a lookup of the germline V gene, CDR1 and CDR2 are MGHRA and YSYEKL. For this chain, trimming is 4 bases at the V end and 2 bases at the J end, and the number of junction bases without a gene match is 5.